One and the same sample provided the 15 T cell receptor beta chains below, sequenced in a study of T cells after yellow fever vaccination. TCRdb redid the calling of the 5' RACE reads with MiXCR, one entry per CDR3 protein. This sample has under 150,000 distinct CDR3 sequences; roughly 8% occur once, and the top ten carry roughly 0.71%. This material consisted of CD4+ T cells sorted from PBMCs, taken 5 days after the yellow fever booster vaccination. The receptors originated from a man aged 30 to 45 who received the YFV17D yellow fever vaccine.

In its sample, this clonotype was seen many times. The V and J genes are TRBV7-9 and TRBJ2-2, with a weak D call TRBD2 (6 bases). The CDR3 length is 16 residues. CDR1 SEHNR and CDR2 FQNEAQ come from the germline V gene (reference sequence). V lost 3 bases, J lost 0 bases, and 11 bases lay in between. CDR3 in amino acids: CASSFSGGTNTGELFF. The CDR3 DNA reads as TGTGCCAGCAGCTTCTCAGGAGGGACGAACACCGGGGAGCTGTTTTTT.

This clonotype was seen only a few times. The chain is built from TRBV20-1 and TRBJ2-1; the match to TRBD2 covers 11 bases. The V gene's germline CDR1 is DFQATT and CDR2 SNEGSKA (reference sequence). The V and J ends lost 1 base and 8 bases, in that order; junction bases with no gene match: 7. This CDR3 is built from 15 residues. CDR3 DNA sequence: TGCAGTGCTAGAGGATTAGCGGGAGGGGTTTATGAGCAGTTCTTC. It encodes CSARGLAGGVYEQFF.

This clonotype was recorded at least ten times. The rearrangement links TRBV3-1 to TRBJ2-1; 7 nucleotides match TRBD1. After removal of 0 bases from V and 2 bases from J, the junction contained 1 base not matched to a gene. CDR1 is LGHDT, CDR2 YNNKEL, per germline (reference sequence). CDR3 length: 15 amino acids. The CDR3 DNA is TGTGCCAGCAGCCAAGATAGGGGGCCCTACAATGAGCAGTTCTTC. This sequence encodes CASSQDRGPYNEQFF.

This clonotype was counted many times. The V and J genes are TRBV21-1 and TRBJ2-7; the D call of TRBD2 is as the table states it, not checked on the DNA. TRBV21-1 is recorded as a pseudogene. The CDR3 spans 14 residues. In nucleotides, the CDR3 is TGTGCCAACCCCTGGCGGGATAGCTCCTACGAGCAGTACTTC. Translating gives CANPWRDSSYEQYF.

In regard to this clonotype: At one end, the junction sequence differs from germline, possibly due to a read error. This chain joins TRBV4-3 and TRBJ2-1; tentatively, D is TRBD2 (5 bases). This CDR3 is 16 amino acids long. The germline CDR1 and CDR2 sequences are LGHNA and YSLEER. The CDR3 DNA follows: TGCGCCAGCAGCCAAGCGTGGGAGCTTTTGATCAATGAGCAGTCCTTC. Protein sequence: CASSQAWELLINEQSF.

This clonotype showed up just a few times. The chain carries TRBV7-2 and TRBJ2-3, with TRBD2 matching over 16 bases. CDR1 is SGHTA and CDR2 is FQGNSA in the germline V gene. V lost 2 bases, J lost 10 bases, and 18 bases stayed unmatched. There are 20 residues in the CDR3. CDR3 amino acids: CASSLRPPGLAGGEQSAQYF. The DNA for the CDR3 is TGTGCCAGCAGCTTACGCCCCCCGGGACTAGCGGGAGGGGAGCAGTCGGCGCAGTATTTT.

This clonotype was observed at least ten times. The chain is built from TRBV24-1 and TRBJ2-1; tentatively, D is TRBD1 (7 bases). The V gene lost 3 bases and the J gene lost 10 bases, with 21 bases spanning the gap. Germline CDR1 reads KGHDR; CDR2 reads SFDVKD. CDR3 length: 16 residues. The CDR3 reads CATSDPTFRGAGEQFF. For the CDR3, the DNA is TGTGCCACCAGTGATCCCACTTTCAGGGGGGCGGGGGAGCAGTTCTTC.

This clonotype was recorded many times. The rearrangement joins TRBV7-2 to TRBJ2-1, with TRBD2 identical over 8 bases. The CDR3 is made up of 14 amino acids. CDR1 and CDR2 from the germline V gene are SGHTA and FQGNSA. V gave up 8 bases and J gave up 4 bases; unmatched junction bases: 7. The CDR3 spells CASGRASGYNEQFF. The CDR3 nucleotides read TGTGCCAGCGGGCGGGCTAGCGGGTACAATGAGCAGTTCTTC.

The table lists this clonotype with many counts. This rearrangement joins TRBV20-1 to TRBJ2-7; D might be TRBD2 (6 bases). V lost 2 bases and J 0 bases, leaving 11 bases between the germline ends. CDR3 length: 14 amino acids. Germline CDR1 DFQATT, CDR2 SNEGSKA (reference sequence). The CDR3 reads CSARPGSGSYEQYF. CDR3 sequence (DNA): TGCAGTGCTAGACCCGGGAGTGGCTCCTACGAGCAGTACTTC.

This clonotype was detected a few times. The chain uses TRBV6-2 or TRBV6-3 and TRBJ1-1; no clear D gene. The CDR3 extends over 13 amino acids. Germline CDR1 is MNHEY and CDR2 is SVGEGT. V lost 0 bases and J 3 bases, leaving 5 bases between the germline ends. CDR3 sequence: CASSYSKYTEAFF. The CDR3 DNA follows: TGTGCCAGCAGTTACTCGAAATACACTGAAGCTTTCTTT.

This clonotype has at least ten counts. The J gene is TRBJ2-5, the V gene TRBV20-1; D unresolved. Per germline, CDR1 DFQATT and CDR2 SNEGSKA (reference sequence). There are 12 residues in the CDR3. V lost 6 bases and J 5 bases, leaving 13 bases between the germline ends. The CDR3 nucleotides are TGCAGTGCCCCGACCATCCGGGAGACCCAGTACTTC. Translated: CSAPTIRETQYF.

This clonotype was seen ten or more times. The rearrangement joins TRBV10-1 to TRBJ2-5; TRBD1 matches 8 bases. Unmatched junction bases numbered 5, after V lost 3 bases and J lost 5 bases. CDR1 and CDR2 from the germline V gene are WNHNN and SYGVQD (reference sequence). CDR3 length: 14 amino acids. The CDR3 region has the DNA TGCGCCAGCAGTGATACAGGGGGTGTGGAGACCCAGTACTTC. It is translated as CASSDTGGVETQYF.

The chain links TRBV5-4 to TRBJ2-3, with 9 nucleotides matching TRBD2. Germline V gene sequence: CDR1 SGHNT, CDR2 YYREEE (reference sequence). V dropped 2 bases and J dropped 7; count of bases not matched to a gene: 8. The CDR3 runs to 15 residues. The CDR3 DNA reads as TGTGCCAGCAGCTTTTCTGCGGGAGGGCCATATACGCAGTATTTT. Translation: CASSFSAGGPYTQYF.

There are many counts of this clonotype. CDR3 sequence reads: CASSQEDQPQHF. The CDR3, as DNA: TGTGCCAGCAGCCAAGAAGATCAGCCCCAGCATTTT. The chain joins TRBV3-1 to TRBJ1-5, with unresolved D. Germline V gene sequence: CDR1 LGHDT, CDR2 YNNKEL (reference sequence). This CDR3 has 12 amino acids. The V gene lost 0 bases and the J gene lost 5 bases, with 2 bases spanning the gap. The entire variable domain, with the rest obtained from reference TRBV3-1 and TRBJ1-5, is as follows: DTAVSQTPKYLVTQMGNDKSIKCEQNLGHDTMYWYKQDSKKFLKIMFSYNNKELIINETVPNRFSPKSPDKAHLNLHINSLELGDSAVYFCASSQEDQPQHFGDGTRLSIL.

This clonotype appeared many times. CDR3 sequence: CASSPPVGTDTQYF. The CDR3, as DNA: TGTGCCAGCTCACCACCGGTGGGCACAGATACGCAGTATTTT. The chain couples TRBV18 to TRBJ2-3; D remains ambiguous. Trimming took off 0 bases at V and 1 base at J, with 5 bases between the two ends. The V gene's germline CDR1 is KGHSH and CDR2 LQKENI. The CDR3 length is 14 residues.